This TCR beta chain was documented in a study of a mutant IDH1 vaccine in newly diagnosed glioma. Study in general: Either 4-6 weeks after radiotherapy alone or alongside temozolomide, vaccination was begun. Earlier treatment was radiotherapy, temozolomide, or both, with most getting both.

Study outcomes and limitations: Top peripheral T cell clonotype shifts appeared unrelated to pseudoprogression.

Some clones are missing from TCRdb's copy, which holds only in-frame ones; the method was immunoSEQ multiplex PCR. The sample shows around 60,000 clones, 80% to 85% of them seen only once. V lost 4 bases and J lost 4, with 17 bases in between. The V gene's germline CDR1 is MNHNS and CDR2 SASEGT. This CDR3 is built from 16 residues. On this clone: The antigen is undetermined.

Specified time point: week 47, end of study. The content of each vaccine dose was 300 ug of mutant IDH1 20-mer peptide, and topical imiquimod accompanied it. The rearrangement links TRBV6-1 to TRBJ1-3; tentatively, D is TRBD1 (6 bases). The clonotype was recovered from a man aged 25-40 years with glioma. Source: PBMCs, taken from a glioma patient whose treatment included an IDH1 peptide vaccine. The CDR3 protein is CASSVSRGVAGNTIYF. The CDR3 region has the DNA TGTGCCAGCAGTGTCTCGAGGGGGGTGGCAGGAAACACCATATATTTT.